This TCR beta chain is from a study of identical twins. Germline trimming cut 5 bases from V and 0 bases from J; bases unmatched to any gene: 4. Germline loops: CDR1 LGHDT, CDR2 YNNKEL (reference sequence). The CDR3 spans 16 residues. Study observations and caveats: The same donors were not followed; conclusions instead depended on cross-sectional statistical analysis. Out-of-frame beta sequences exhibited a weaker degree of excess twin sharing. The abundant beta clonotypes from cord blood had fewer insertions, and memory repertoires had none of this.

This clonotype was observed at least ten times. What it binds is not known. A template switching step contributed a universal primer site, while unique molecular identifiers were present in the cDNA. TCRdb analysed the 5' RACE reads with MiXCR anew, one entry per CDR3 protein. The sample consists of about 280,000 distinct CDR3 sequences, about 8.1% of them appearing once. Separately, the same data were catalogued under a study of yellow fever vaccine responses in identical twins.

The sample consisted of memory (CD45RO+) T cells sorted from blood. The V and J genes are TRBV3-1 and TRBJ1-6; 7 bases are a match to TRBD1. This clonotype was obtained from a woman aged 18 to 35 in good health. This CDR3 is CASSNRGSSYNSPLHF. CDR3 in DNA: TGTGCCAGCAGCAACAGGGGTAGCTCCTATAATTCACCCCTCCACTTT.